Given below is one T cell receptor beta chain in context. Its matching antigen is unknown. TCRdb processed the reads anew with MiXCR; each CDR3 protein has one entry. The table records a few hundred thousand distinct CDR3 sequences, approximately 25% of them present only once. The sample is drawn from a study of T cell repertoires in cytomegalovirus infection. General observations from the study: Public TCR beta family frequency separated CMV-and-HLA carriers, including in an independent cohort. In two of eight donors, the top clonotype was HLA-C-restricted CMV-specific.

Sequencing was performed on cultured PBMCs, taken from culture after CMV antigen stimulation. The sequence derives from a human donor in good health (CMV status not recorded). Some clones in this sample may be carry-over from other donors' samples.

The chain's CDR3 is CASSQESGRASEQFF. The DNA for the CDR3 is TGTGCCAGCAGCCAAGAGAGCGGGAGGGCCTCTGAGCAGTTCTTC. V usage is TRBV4-2 and J usage is TRBJ2-1, with 10 positions matching TRBD2. The V gene's germline CDR1 is LGHNA and CDR2 YNFKEQ. This CDR3 comprises 15 residues. The V and J ends lost 0 bases and 9 bases, in that order; junction bases with no gene match: 5.